This TCR beta chain was profiled in a study of Graves' ophthalmopathy and Graves' hyperthyroidism. Comments on this clonotype: No antigen is known for it.

The germline V and J ends were trimmed by 5 bases and 5 bases, with 24 bases remaining between them. Germline CDR1 is LGHNA and CDR2 is YNFKEQ. The CDR3 totals 17 residues. The authors amplified TCR beta CDR3 regions, and they did so from RNA transcripts for repertoire sequencing. RT-PCR was first run with HTBI primers, then multiplex PCR in a second round. TCRdb fed the multiplex PCR reads into MiXCR, producing one record per CDR3 protein. The sample contains around 1.1 million distinct CDR3 sequences, less than 45% of which appear only once. Points from the study as a whole: Most clonotypes expanded in thyroid above 0.001 frequency were present in blood too.

The chain couples TRBV4-2 to TRBJ1-1, with D perhaps TRBD1 (5 bases). The sample was peripheral blood or thyroid tissue (not recorded which). This TCR derives from an adult man with Graves' hyperthyroidism. CDR3 sequence: CASSSWTPGGGRTEAFF. The CDR3 DNA reads TGTGCCAGCAGCTCGTGGACACCCGGGGGAGGGAGGACTGAAGCTTTCTTT.